The 23 T cell receptor beta chains reported below all come from one sample, sequenced in a study of identical twins. Via MiXCR, TCRdb re-called the 5' RACE reads, giving one row per CDR3 protein. The table shows about 890,000 distinct CDR3 sequences, with 9% to 15% occurring only once. This same sample was also taken into another study, of yellow fever vaccine responses in identical twins.

Sequences were obtained from PBMCs. Receptor source: a woman under 30 in good health.

The gene calls are TRBV4-1 and TRBJ2-7, with 8 bases that match TRBD1. CDR1 and CDR2 (germline): MGHRA, YSYEKL. This CDR3 has 14 amino acids. The V segment lost 3 bases and the J segment 4 bases; nucleotides outside the gene matches: 5. The CDR3 loop reads CASSHPGQDYEQYF. The CDR3 DNA sequence: TGCGCCAGCAGCCACCCGGGACAGGATTACGAGCAGTACTTC.

This clonotype was seen at least ten times. The rearrangement links TRBV3-1 to TRBJ1-1; 8 bases agree with TRBD1. The V segment lost 0 bases and the J segment 2 bases; nucleotides outside the gene matches: 11. Germline V gene data show CDR1 as LGHDT and CDR2 as YNNKEL (reference sequence). The length of the CDR3 is 18 residues. CDR3 residues: CASSQDRGQERGNTEAFF. The CDR3 DNA reads as TGTGCCAGCAGCCAAGATAGGGGACAGGAAAGAGGAAACACTGAAGCTTTCTTT.

CDR3 amino acids: CASSYGTGRTPLHF. The DNA for the CDR3 is TGTGCCAGCAGTTACGGGACAGGGAGAACACCCCTCCACTTT. The chain combines TRBV12-3 or TRBV12-4 with TRBJ1-6; 9 nucleotides line up with TRBD1. The V segment lost 4 bases and the J segment 11 bases; nucleotides outside the gene matches: 6. The CDR3 sequence is 14 residues long.

This clonotype appeared a few times. This chain links TRBV12-3 or TRBV12-4 with TRBJ2-2, with 12 bases fitting TRBD2. This CDR3 region has 18 residues. V lost 7 bases, J lost 7 bases, and 16 bases stayed unmatched. DNA of the CDR3: TGTGCCAGCATCTCAAATCCTCGACTAGCGGGAGCAATCGGGGAGCTGTTTTTT. As protein: CASISNPRLAGAIGELFF.

This clonotype was observed at least ten times. V gene TRBV16 combines with J gene TRBJ2-1; D remains unclear. V was trimmed by 1 base and J by 0 bases, leaving 13 bases between them. The CDR3 loop spans 17 amino acids. Germline lookup yields CDR1 KGHSY and CDR2 FQNENV. CDR3 bases: TGTGCCAGCAGCCAATTTGGTCTTTCTGGCTCCTACAATGAGCAGTTCTTC. Translation: CASSQFGLSGSYNEQFF.

J is TRBJ1-5 and V is TRBV27, with a tentative D call TRBD1 (6 bases). Between the trimmed V and J ends, which lost 5 bases and 1 base, there was a span of 15 bases. The CDR3 is made up of 16 amino acids. In germline, CDR1 is MNHEY, CDR2 SMNVEV (reference sequence). The CDR3 nucleotides are TGTGCCAGCAGTCCCGACAGGCTTGGGAGCAATCAGCCCCAGCATTTT. The encoded protein is CASSPDRLGSNQPQHF.

This clonotype turned up a few times. The chain links TRBV20-1 to TRBJ2-7; D unresolved. This CDR3 has 13 amino acids. In germline, CDR1 is DFQATT, CDR2 SNEGSKA (reference sequence). With 5 bases removed from V and 0 bases from J, the gap between germline ends came to 11 bases. CDR3 coding DNA: TGCAGTGCTGGAGCTTCTAGCTCCTACGAGCAGTACTTC. Its translation is CSAGASSSYEQYF.

Ten or more counts support this clonotype. The chain has TRBV10-3 and TRBJ1-1; D might be TRBD1 (6 bases). The CDR3 spans 13 residues. CDR1 ENHRY and CDR2 SYGVKD come from the germline V gene. The V end was cut by 6 bases, the J end by 3 bases, with 11 bases between. Here the CDR3 reads CAIRGPGDTEAFF. As DNA, the CDR3 is TGTGCCATCAGAGGGCCAGGGGACACTGAAGCTTTCTTT.

The rearrangement joins TRBV5-1 to TRBJ2-5; no firm D call. Germline V gene lookup returns CDR1 SGHRS and CDR2 YFSETQ. The CDR3 sequence is 13 residues long. V was clipped by 7 bases and J by 5 bases, with 15 bases between them. This CDR3 is CASAELQLETQYF. CDR3 DNA sequence: TGCGCCAGCGCCGAATTGCAGTTGGAGACCCAGTACTTC.

The sample holds a few counts of this clonotype. The gene calls are TRBV2 and TRBJ2-1, with 14 bases lining up with TRBD2. V trimming: 8 bases; J trimming: 7 bases; junction bases outside the gene matches: 7. The CDR3 extends over 15 amino acids. Germline V gene sequence: CDR1 SNHLY, CDR2 FYNNEI. CDR3 nucleotide sequence: TGTGCCAGCCAAGGGACTAGCGGGAGTAGAAATGAGCAGTTCTTC. As protein: CASQGTSGSRNEQFF.

The V gene is TRBV19, the J gene TRBJ2-1, with 13 bases that match TRBD2. The trim removed 4 bases at V and 5 bases at J, leaving 2 bases unmatched. CDR1 and CDR2 (germline): LNHDA, SQIVND (reference sequence). The CDR3 is 15 amino acids. The CDR3 loop is CASSTGTSGDNEQFF. The CDR3 DNA follows: TGTGCCAGTAGTACCGGGACTAGCGGGGACAATGAGCAGTTCTTC. The full variable domain, in which reference TRBV19 and TRBJ2-1 provide the parts outside the CDR3, is DGGITQSPKYLFRKEGQNVTLSCEQNLNHDAMYWYRQDPGQGLRLIYYSQIVNDFQKGDIAEGYSVSREKKESFPLTVTSAQKNPTAFYLCASSTGTSGDNEQFFGPGTRLTVL.

This clonotype was picked up a small number of times. V gene TRBV29-1 combines with J gene TRBJ2-5, with a weak D call TRBD2 (5 bases). The V gene lost 4 bases and the J gene lost 0 bases, with 6 bases spanning the gap. This CDR3 comprises 12 residues. Per the germline V gene, CDR1 is SQVTM and CDR2 is ANQGSEA. The CDR3 sequence: CSVGGHQETQYF. Here the CDR3 DNA reads TGCAGCGTTGGAGGGCACCAAGAGACCCAGTACTTC.

This clonotype showed up just a few times. This chain links TRBV11-2 with TRBJ2-5, with 9 bases that match TRBD2. Unmatched junction bases numbered 5, after V lost 0 bases and J lost 3 bases. Germline CDR1 SGHAT, CDR2 FQNNGV. The CDR3 is 16 amino acids. CDR3 region: CASSLEWLAGKETQYF. CDR3 DNA: TGTGCCAGCAGCTTAGAGTGGCTAGCGGGAAAAGAGACCCAGTACTTC. Full variable domain (remainder filled in from reference TRBV11-2 and TRBJ2-5): EAGVAQSPRYKIIEKRQSVAFWCNPISGHATLYWYQQILGQGPKLLIQFQNNGVVDDSQLPKDRFSAERLKGVDSTLKIQPAKLEDSAVYLCASSLEWLAGKETQYFGPGTRLLVL.

There are many counts of this clonotype. This chain's CDR3 is CASSQLGTPTDTQYF. The CDR3 bases are TGTGCCAGCAGCCAACTCGGAACACCCACAGATACGCAGTATTTT. This rearrangement joins TRBV11-2 to TRBJ2-3; D is uncertain. Germline V gives CDR1 SGHAT, CDR2 FQNNGV. Trimming took 5 bases from V and 2 from J, leaving 14 bases between them. The CDR3 sequence is 15 residues long.

Many counts were recorded for this clonotype. V gene TRBV10-3 combines with J gene TRBJ2-2; D may match TRBD1 or TRBD2 (5 bases each). The CDR3 covers 15 residues. Germline V CDR1 and CDR2: ENHRY, SYGVKD. V lost 2 bases and J 4 bases, leaving 11 bases between the germline ends. CDR3 in amino acids: CAISEGTELTGELFF. For the CDR3, the DNA is TGTGCCATCAGTGAGGGGACCGAACTCACCGGGGAGCTGTTTTTT.

J is TRBJ2-2 and V is TRBV24-1; D is perhaps TRBD1 (6 bases). Germline CDR1 and CDR2: KGHDR and SFDVKD. The CDR3 has 15 amino acids. V lost 5 bases to trimming and J lost 6 bases, with 15 bases between them. The CDR3 here is CATSVGGAIPGELFF. CDR3 in DNA: TGTGCCACCAGTGTTGGGGGCGCGATCCCCGGGGAGCTGTTTTTT.

The rearrangement joins TRBV12-3 or TRBV12-4 to TRBJ2-2, with 7 nucleotides matching TRBD1. The V and J ends lost 7 bases and 0 bases, in that order; junction bases with no gene match: 8. This CDR3 contains 16 residues. The CDR3 region is CASTEQQGPNTGELFF. CDR3 nucleotide sequence: TGTGCCAGCACCGAACAACAGGGGCCGAACACCGGGGAGCTGTTTTTT.

Many counts were recorded for this clonotype. The CDR3 nucleotides read TGTGCCAGCAACCCCGGCGGCTCCACCACAGATACGCAGTATTTT. Encoded protein: CASNPGGSTTDTQYF. The rearrangement joins TRBV21-1 to TRBJ2-3; the D call TRBD1 from the table was never checked on the DNA. TRBV21-1 is shown as a pseudogene. The CDR3 consists of 15 residues.

The sample holds a few counts of this clonotype. The chain employs TRBV20-1 and TRBJ2-1; D is unclear. Looked up from germline, CDR1 is DFQATT and CDR2 is SNEGSKA (reference sequence). With 5 bases removed from V and 10 bases from J, the gap between germline ends came to 15 bases. The CDR3 runs 12 residues. The CDR3 loop is CSADPGGSEQFF. The CDR3 DNA follows: TGCAGTGCTGACCCCGGCGGTAGCGAGCAGTTCTTC.

This clonotype has a handful of counts. The rearrangement links TRBV3-1 to TRBJ2-5; D is unclear. Germline loops: CDR1 LGHDT, CDR2 YNNKEL (reference sequence). CDR3 length: 14 amino acids. V was pared by 5 bases and J by 5 bases, with 15 bases between. DNA of the CDR3: TGTGCCAGCAGCGAGGTCGGGCACGGGGAGACCCAGTACTTC. Its protein product is CASSEVGHGETQYF.

This chain uses TRBV12-3 or TRBV12-4 with TRBJ2-5; 7 positions agree with TRBD1. Trimming removed 5 bases from V and 4 bases from J; junction bases left unmatched: 7. The CDR3 extends over 14 amino acids. The chain's CDR3 is CASSTGQVRETQYF. The CDR3 coding sequence is TGTGCCAGCAGTACCGGACAGGTCCGAGAGACCCAGTACTTC.

The DNA for the CDR3 is TGTGCCAGCAGTCCCCAGCGATGGGGAGAAGCTTTCTTT. Translated, it gives CASSPQRWGEAFF. This chain uses TRBV27 with TRBJ1-1; D is uncertain. Germline loops: CDR1 MNHEY, CDR2 SMNVEV (reference sequence). Trimming stripped 5 bases from V and 8 bases from J, with 15 bases between. The CDR3 is 13 amino acids.

This clonotype was picked up a small number of times. The V and J genes are TRBV20-1 and TRBJ1-2; tentatively, D is TRBD1 (5 bases). There are 15 residues in the CDR3. The germline CDR1 and CDR2 sequences are DFQATT and SNEGSKA (reference sequence). V shed 5 bases and J shed 5 bases, with 21 bases lying between them. The CDR3 loop reads CSAPPGQGVGYGYTF. The CDR3 region has the DNA TGCAGTGCTCCCCCAGGTCAAGGGGTCGGGTATGGCTACACCTTC.